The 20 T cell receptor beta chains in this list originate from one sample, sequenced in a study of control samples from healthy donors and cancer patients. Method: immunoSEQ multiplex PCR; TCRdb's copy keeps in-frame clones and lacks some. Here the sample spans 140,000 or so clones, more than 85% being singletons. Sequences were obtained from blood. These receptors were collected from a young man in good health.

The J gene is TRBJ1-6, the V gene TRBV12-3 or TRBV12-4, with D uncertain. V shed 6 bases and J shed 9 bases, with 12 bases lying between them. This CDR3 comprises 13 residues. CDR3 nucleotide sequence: TGTGCCAGCAGCGCGGCGTTTAGTTCACCCCTCCACTTT. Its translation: CASSAAFSSPLHF.

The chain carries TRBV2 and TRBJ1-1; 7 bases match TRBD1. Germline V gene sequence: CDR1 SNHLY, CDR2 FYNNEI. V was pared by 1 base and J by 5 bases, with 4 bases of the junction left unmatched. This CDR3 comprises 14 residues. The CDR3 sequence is CASSEGGTATEAFF. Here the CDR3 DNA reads TGTGCCAGCAGTGAAGGCGGGACAGCAACTGAAGCTTTCTTT.

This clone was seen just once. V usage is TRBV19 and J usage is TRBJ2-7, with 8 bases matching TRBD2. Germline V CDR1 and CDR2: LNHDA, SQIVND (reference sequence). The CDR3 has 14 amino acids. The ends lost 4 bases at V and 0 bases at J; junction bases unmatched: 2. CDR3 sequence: CASSSGGSSYEQYF. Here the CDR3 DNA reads TGTGCCAGTAGTAGCGGGGGGAGCTCCTACGAGCAGTACTTC.

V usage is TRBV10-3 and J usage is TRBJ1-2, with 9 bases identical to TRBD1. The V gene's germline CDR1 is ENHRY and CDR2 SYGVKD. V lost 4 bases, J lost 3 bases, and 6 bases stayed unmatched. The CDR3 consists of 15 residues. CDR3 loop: CAISAGQGDYYGYTF. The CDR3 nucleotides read TGTGCCATCAGTGCGGGACAGGGAGACTACTATGGCTACACCTTC.

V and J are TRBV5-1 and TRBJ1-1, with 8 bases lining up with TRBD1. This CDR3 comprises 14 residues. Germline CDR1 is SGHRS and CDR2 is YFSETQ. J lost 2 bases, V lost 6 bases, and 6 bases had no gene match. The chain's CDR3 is CASTRDRGNTEAFF. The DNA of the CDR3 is TGCGCCAGCACCCGTGACAGGGGTAACACTGAAGCTTTCTTT.

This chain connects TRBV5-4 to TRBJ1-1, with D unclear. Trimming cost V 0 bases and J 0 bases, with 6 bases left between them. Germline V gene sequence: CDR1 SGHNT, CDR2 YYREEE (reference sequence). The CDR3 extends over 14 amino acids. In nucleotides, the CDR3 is TGTGCCAGCAGCTTGGGGCCTATGAACACTGAAGCTTTCTTT. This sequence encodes CASSLGPMNTEAFF.

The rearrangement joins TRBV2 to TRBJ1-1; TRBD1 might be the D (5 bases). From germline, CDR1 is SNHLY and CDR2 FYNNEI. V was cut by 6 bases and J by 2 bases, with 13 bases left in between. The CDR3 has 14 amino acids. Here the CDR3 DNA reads TGTGCCAGCAGCGGGGGGACTTTTAACACTGAAGCTTTCTTT. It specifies CASSGGTFNTEAFF.

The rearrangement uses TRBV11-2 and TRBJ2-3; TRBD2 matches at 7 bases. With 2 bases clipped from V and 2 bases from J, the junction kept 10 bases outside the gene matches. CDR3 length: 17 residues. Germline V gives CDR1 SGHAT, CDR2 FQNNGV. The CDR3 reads CASSLSAGTLPTDTQYF. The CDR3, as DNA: TGTGCCAGCAGCTTATCAGCGGGGACCCTCCCCACAGATACGCAGTATTTT. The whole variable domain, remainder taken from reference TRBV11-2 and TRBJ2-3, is EAGVAQSPRYKIIEKRQSVAFWCNPISGHATLYWYQQILGQGPKLLIQFQNNGVVDDSQLPKDRFSAERLKGVDSTLKIQPAKLEDSAVYLCASSLSAGTLPTDTQYFGPGTRLTVL.

CDR3 nucleotide sequence: TGTGCCAGCAGTGAACTGCGGCCGGGGAACACTGAAGCTTTCTTT. This gives the protein CASSELRPGNTEAFF. The chain employs TRBV2 and TRBJ1-1; D is unclear. Deletions cut 2 bases from V and 1 base from J, with 11 bases between. The CDR3 runs 15 residues. Germline V lookup: CDR1 SNHLY, CDR2 FYNNEI. Variable domain in full (rest from reference TRBV2 and TRBJ1-1): EPEVTQTPSHQVTQMGQEVILRCVPISNHLYFYWYRQILGQKVEFLVSFYNNEISEKSEIFDDQFSVERPDGSNFTLKIRSTKLEDSAMYFCASSELRPGNTEAFFGQGTRLTVV.

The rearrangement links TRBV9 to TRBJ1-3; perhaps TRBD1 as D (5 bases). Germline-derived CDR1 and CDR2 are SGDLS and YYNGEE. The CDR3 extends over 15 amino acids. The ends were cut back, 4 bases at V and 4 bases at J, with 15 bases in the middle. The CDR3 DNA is TGTGCCAGCAGCCCATCTCATGGGGGAGGAAACACCATATATTTT. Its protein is CASSPSHGGGNTIYF.

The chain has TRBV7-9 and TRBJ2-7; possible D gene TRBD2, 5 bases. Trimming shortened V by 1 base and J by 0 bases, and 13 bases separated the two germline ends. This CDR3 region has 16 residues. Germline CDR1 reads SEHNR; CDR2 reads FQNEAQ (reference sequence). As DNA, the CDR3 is TGTGCCAGCAGCTTAGATCCCCGGACTGACTCCTACGAGCAGTACTTC. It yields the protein CASSLDPRTDSYEQYF. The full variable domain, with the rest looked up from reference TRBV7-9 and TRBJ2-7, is DTGVSQNPRHKITKRGQNVTFRCDPISEHNRLYWYRQTLGQGPEFLTYFQNEAQLEKSRLLSDRFSAERPKGSFSTLEIQRTEQGDSAMYLCASSLDPRTDSYEQYFGPGTRLTVT.

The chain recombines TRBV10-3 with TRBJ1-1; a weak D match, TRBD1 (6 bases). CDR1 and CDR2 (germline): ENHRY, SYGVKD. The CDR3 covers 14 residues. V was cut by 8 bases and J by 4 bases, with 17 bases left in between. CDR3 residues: CAIGGVQGSTEAFF. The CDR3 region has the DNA TGTGCCATCGGGGGGGTCCAGGGGAGCACTGAAGCTTTCTTT.

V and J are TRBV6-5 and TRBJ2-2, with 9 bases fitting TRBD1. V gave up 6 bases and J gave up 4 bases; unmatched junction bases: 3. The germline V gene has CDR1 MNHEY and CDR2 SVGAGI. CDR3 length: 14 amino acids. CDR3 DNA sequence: TGTGCCAGCAGATGGGACAGGGCCACCGGGGAGCTGTTTTTT. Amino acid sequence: CASRWDRATGELFF.

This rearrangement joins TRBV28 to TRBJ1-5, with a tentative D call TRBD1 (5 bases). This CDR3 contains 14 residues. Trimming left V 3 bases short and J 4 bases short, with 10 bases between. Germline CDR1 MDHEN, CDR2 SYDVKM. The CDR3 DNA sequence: TGTGCCAGCAGTTTGAGGGGTTTAAATCAGCCCCAGCATTTT. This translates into CASSLRGLNQPQHF.

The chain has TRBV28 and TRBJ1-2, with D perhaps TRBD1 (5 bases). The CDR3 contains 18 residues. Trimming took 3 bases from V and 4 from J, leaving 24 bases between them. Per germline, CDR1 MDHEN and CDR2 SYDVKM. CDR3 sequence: CASSFTDPPGTFGYGYTF. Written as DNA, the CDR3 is TGTGCCAGCAGTTTTACCGACCCCCCAGGGACCTTTGGCTATGGCTACACCTTC.

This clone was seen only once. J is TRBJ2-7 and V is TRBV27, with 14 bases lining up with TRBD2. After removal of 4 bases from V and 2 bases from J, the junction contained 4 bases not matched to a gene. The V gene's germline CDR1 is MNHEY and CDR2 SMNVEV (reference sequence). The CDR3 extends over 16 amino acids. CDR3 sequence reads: CASSWTSGGPAYEQYF. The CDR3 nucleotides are TGTGCCAGCAGTTGGACTAGCGGGGGGCCCGCCTACGAGCAGTACTTC.

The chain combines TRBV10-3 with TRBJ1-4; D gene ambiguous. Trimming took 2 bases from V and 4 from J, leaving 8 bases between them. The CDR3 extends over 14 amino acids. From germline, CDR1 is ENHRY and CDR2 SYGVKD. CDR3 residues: CAISEDLNNEKLFF. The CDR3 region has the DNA TGTGCCATCAGTGAGGACTTAAATAATGAAAAACTGTTTTTT.

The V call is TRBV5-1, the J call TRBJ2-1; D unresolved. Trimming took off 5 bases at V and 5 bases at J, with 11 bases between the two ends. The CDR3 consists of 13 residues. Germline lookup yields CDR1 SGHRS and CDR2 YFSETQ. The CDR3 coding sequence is TGCGCCAGCAGTATGAGGACGGACAATGAGCAGTTCTTC. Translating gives CASSMRTDNEQFF.

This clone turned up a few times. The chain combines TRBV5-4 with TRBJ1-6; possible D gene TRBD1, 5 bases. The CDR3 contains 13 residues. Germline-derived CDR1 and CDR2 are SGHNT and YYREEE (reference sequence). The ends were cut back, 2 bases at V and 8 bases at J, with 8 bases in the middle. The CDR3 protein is CASSFDRYSPLHF. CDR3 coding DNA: TGTGCCAGCAGCTTCGACAGATATTCACCCCTCCACTTT.

CDR3 DNA sequence: TGCAGCGTTGGTGGGAACTCTGGAAACACCATATATTTT. Its translation is CSVGGNSGNTIYF. V gene TRBV29-1 combines with J gene TRBJ1-3, with D unresolved. The CDR3 length is 13 residues. Trimming removed 4 bases at V and 0 bases at J, with 7 bases between. The germline gives CDR1 SQVTM, CDR2 ANQGSEA.